This T cell receptor (beta chain) was captured in a study of blood T cell repertoires in COVID-19. Across the study: Some COVID-19 samples were acute and others convalescent; all came from the United States, Italy and Spain. The cDNA or gDNA used as material had been derived from T cells, B-cell-depleted T cells, or PBMCs.

How the authors handled the data: Amplifying reference gene primers gave estimates of nucleated cell counts. The protocol was immunoSEQ multiplex PCR, while the TCRdb copy is restricted to in-frame clones and leaves out a portion. Clonal size and the V and J genes are those of that table, whereas D and trimming came from the DNA. This table has about 12,000 clones, approximately 70% appearing once. The CDR3 is made up of 16 amino acids. CDR1 and CDR2 (germline): SSHAT, FNYEAQ (reference sequence). The V gene end was trimmed by 0 bases and the J gene end by 8 bases; junction bases not matched to a gene: 8.

The J gene is TRBJ2-2, the V gene TRBV7-7, with 8 bases that match TRBD2. The sequence came from a man aged 55 to 70 with COVID-19, enrolled during active disease. Source material: peripheral blood. The CDR3 region is CASSLASSSGSGELFF. CDR3 nucleotides: TGTGCCAGCAGCTTAGCCTCCTCTAGCGGGTCTGGGGAGCTGTTTTTT.